This T cell receptor beta chain comes out of a study of neurological immune-mediated disorders. Each CDR3 protein gets one entry after TCRdb re-called the 5' RACE reads with MiXCR. The table lists 25,000 to 35,000 distinct CDR3 sequences, 13% of them singletons, with around 5% in the top ten. The CDR3 length is 16 residues. CDR1 and CDR2 (germline): LGHDT, YNNKEL (reference sequence). Trimming took off 4 bases at V and 0 bases at J, with 13 bases between the two ends. Time point indicated: technical triplicate 2. Sequencing was done on a sample of CD4+ T cells from blood. The source is a female donor with HTLV-1-associated myelopathy (HAM/TSP). J is TRBJ2-1 and V is TRBV3-1; tentatively, D is TRBD1 or TRBD2 (5 bases each). The CDR3 DNA follows: TGTGCCAGCAGCCGTGACGGGGCGAGCTCCTACAATGAGCAGTTCTTC. This sequence encodes CASSRDGASSYNEQFF.